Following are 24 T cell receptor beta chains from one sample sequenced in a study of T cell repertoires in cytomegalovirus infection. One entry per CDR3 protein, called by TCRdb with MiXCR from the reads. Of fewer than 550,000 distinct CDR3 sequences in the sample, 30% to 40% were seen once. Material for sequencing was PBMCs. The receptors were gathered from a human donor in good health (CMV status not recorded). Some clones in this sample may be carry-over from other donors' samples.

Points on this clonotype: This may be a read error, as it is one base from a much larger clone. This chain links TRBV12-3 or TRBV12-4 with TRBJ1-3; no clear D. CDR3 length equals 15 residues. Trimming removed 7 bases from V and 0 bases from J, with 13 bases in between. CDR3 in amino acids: CASITNTISGNTIYF. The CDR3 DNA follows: TGTGCCAGCATAACCAACACAATCTCTGGAAACACCATATATTTT.

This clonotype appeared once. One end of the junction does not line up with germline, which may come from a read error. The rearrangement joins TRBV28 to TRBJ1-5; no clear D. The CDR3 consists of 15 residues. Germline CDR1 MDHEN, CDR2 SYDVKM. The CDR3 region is CASSRELAGIGPHHF. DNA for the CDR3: TGTGCCAGCAGCCGAGAATTGGCTGGTATCGGGCCCCATCATTTT.

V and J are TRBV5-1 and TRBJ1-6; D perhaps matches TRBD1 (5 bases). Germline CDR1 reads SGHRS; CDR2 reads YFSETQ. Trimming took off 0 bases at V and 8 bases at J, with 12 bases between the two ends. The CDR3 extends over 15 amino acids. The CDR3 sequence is CASSLAEVGDSPLHF. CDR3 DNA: TGCGCCAGCAGCTTGGCCGAGGTAGGGGATTCACCCCTCCACTTT.

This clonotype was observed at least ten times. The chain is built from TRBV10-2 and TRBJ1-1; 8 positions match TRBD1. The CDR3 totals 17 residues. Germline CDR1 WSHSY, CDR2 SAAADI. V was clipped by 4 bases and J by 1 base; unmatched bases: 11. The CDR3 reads CASSGSGTGPQNTEAFF. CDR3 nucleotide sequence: TGCGCCAGCAGTGGGTCCGGGACAGGACCCCAGAACACTGAAGCTTTCTTT.

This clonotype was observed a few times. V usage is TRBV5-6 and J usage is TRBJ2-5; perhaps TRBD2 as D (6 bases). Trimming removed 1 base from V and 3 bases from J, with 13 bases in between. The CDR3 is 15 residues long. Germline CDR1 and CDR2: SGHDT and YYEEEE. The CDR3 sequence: CASSLIGGSKETQYF. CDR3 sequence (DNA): TGTGCCAGCAGCTTGATCGGGGGTTCAAAAGAGACCCAGTACTTC.

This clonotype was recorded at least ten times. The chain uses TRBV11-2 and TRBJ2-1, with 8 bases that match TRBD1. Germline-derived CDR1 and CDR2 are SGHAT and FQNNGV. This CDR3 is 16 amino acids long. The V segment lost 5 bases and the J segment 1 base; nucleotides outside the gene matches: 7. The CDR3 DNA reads TGTGCCAGCAGCCGTACGACAGGGGTATCCTACAATGAGCAGTTCTTC. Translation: CASSRTTGVSYNEQFF.

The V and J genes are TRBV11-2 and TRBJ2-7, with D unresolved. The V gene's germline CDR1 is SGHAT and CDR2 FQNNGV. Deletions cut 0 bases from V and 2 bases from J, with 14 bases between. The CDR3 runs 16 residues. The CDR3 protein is CASSLDLSGFPYEQYF. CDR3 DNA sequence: TGTGCCAGCAGCTTAGATCTTTCTGGTTTCCCCTACGAGCAGTACTTC.

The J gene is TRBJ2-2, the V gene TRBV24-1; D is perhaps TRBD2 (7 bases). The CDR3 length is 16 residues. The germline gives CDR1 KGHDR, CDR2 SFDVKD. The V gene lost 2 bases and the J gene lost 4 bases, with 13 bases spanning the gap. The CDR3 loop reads CATSDYGGGRTGELFF. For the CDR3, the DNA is TGTGCCACCAGTGATTACGGCGGGGGCCGCACCGGGGAGCTGTTTTTT.

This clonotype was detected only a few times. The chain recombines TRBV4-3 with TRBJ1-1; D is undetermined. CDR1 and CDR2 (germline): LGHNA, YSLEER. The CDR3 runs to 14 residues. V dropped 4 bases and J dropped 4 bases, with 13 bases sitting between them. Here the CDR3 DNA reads TGCGCCAGCAGCCCGGGGTCAGGAGGCACTGAAGCTTTCTTT. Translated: CASSPGSGGTEAFF.

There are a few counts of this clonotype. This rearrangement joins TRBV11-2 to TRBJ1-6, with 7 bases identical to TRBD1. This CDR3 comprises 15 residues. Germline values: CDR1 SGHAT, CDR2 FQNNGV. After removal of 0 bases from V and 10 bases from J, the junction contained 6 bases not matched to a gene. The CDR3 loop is CASSLDRGFRSPLHF. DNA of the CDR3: TGTGCCAGCAGCTTAGACAGGGGGTTCAGATCACCCCTCCACTTT.

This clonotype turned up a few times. The CDR3 nucleotides are TGTGCCAGCAGCGACGGACTAGCGGCTCAAGAGACCCAGTACTTC. It yields the protein CASSDGLAAQETQYF. J is TRBJ2-5 and V is TRBV5-5, with 10 bases identical to TRBD2. Unmatched junction bases numbered 5, after V lost 4 bases and J lost 2 bases. Germline lookup yields CDR1 SGHKS and CDR2 YYEKEE (reference sequence). The CDR3 sequence is 15 residues long. Drawing the rest from reference TRBV5-5 and TRBJ2-5, the complete variable domain is DAGVTQSPTHLIKTRGQQVTLRCSPISGHKSVSWYQQVLGQGPQFIFQYYEKEERGRGNFPDRFSARQFPNYSSELNVNALLLGDSALYLCASSDGLAAQETQYFGPGTRLLVL.

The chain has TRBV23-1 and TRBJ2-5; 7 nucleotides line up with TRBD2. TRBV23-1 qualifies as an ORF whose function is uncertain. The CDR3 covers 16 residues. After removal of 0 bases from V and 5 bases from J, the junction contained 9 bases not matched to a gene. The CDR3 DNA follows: TGCGCCAGCAGTCAATCGGTTATCGATAGCGGGGAGACCCAGTACTTC. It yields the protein CASSQSVIDSGETQYF.

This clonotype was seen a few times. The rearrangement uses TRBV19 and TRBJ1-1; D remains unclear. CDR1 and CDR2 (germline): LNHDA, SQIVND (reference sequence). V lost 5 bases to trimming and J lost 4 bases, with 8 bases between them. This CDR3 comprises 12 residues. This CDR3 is CASSHLGTEAFF. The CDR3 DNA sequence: TGTGCCAGTAGTCACCTAGGCACTGAAGCTTTCTTT.

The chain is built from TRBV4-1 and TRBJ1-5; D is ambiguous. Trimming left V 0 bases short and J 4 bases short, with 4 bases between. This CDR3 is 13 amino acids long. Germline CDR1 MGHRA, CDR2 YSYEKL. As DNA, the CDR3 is TGCGCCAGCAGCCAAGAGCCTAATCAGCCCCAGCATTTT. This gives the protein CASSQEPNQPQHF.

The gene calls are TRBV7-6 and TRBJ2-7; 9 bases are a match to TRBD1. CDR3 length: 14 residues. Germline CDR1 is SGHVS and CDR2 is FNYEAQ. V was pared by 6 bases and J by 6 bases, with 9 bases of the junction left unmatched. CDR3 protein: CASSPGTGLTEQYF. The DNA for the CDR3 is TGTGCCAGCAGTCCCGGGACAGGGCTGACCGAGCAGTACTTC.

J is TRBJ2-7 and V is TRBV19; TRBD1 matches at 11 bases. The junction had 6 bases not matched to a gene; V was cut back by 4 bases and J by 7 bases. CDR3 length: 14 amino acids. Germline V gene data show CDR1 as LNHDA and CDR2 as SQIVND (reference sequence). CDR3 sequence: CASSNGQGAREQYF. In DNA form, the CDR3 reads TGTGCCAGTAGTAACGGACAGGGGGCGCGGGAGCAGTACTTC.

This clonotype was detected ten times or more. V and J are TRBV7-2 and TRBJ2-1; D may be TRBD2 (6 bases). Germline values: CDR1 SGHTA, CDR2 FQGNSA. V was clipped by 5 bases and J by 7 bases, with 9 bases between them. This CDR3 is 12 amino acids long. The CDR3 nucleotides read TGTGCCAGCAGCCGTGGGGGGAATGAGCAGTTCTTC. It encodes CASSRGGNEQFF.

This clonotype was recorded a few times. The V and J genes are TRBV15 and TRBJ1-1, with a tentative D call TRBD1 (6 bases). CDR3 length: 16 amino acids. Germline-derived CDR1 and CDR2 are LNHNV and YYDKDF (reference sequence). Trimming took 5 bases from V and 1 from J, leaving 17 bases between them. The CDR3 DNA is TGTGCCACCAGCCCCGACCAGGGGTTTGGGAACACTGAAGCTTTCTTT. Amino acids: CATSPDQGFGNTEAFF.

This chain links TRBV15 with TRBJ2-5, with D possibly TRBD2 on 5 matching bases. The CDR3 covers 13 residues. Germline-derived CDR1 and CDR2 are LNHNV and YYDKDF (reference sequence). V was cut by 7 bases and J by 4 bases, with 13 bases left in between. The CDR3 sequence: CATISGLGETQYF. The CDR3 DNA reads TGTGCCACCATCAGTGGACTGGGAGAGACCCAGTACTTC.

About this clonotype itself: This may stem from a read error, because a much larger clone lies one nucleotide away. The CDR3 loop reads CASMARRGPNQPQHF. DNA for the CDR3: TGTGCCAGTATGGCCCGGCGGGGGCCCAATCAGCCCCAGCATTTT. The J gene is TRBJ1-5, the V gene TRBV19; the D gene is possibly TRBD1 (6 bases). The CDR3 extends over 15 amino acids. Trimming pared 7 bases from V and 3 bases from J, leaving 16 bases between. Germline CDR1 and CDR2: LNHDA and SQIVND (reference sequence). Together with reference TRBV19 and TRBJ1-5, the CDR3 gives the full variable domain: DGGITQSPKYLFRKEGQNVTLSCEQNLNHDAMYWYRQDPGQGLRLIYYSQIVNDFQKGDIAEGYSVSREKKESFPLTVTSAQKNPTAFYLCASMARRGPNQPQHFGDGTRLSIL.

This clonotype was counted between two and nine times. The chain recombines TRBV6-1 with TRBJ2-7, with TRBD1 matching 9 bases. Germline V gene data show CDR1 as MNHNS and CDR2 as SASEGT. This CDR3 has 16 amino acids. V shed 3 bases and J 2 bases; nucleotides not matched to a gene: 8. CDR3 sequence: CASSEPRTGDPYEQYF. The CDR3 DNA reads TGTGCCAGCAGTGAGCCGCGGACAGGGGACCCCTACGAGCAGTACTTC.

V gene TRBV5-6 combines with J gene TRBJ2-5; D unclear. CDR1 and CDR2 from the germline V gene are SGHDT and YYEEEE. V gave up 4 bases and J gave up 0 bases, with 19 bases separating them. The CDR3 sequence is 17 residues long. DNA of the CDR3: TGTGCCAGCAGCCCCAGCGTCATGGATCAGTACCAAGAGACCCAGTACTTC. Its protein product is CASSPSVMDQYQETQYF.

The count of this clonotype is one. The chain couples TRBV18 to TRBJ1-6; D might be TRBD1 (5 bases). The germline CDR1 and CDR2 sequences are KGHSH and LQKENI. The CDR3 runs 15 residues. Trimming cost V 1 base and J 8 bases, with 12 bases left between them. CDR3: CASSPLRVFDSPLHF. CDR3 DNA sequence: TGTGCCAGCTCACCACTCAGGGTATTCGATTCACCCCTCCACTTT.

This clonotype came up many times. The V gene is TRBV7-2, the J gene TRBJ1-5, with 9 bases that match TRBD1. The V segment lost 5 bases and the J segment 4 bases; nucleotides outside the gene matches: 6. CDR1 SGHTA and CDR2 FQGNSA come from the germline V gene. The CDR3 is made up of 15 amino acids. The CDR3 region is CASSATGGKNQPQHF. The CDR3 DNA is TGTGCCAGCAGCGCTACAGGGGGCAAAAATCAGCCCCAGCATTTT.